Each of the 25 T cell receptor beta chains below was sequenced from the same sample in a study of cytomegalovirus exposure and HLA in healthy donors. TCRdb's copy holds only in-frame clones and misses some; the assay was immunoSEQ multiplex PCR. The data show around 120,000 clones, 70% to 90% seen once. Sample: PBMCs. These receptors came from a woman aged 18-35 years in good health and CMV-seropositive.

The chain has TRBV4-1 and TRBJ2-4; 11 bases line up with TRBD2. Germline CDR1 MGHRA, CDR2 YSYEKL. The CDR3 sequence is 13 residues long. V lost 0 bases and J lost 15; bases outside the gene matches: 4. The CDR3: CASSQDRLAGRYF. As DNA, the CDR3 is TGCGCCAGCAGCCAAGATCGACTAGCGGGAAGGTACTTC.

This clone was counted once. This chain's CDR3 is CASTEQGPHEKLFF. CDR3 sequence (DNA): TGTGCCAGCACGGAACAGGGGCCTCATGAAAAACTGTTTTTT. J is TRBJ1-4 and V is TRBV6-1; 7 nucleotides match TRBD1. CDR3 length equals 14 residues. The V and J ends lost 7 bases and 6 bases, in that order; junction bases with no gene match: 8. Germline V CDR1 and CDR2: MNHNS, SASEGT.

CDR3 sequence reads: CASSRDRGYNEQFF. The CDR3 nucleotides read TGTGCCAGCAGCCGGGACAGGGGGTACAATGAGCAGTTCTTC. The V gene is TRBV2, the J gene TRBJ2-1; TRBD1 matches at 11 bases. Trimming removed 6 bases from V and 4 bases from J; junction bases left unmatched: 2. The CDR3 totals 14 residues. Germline CDR1 is SNHLY and CDR2 is FYNNEI.

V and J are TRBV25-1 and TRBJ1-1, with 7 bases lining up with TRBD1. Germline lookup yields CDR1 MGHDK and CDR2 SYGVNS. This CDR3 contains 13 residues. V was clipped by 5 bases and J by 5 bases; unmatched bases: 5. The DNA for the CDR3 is TGTGCCAGCAGTTTTACAGGGGTTACTGAAGCTTTCTTT. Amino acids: CASSFTGVTEAFF.

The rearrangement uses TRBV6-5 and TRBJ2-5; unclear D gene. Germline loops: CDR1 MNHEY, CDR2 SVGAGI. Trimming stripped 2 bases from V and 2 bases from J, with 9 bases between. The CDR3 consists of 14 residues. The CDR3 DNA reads TGTGCCAGCAGTTACGGCCCAGTACAAGAGACCCAGTACTTC. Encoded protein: CASSYGPVQETQYF.

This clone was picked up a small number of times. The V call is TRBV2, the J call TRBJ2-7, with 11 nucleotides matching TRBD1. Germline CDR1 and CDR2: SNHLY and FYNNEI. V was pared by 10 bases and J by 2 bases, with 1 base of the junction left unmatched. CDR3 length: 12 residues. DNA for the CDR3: TGTGCCACGGGACAGGGGGCCTACGAGCAGTACTTC. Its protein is CATGQGAYEQYF.

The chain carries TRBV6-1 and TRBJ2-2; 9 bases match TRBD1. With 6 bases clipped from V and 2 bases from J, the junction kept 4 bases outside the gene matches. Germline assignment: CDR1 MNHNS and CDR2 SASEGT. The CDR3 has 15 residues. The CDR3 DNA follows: TGTGCCAGCAGGCTCACAGGGGGCAACACCGGGGAGCTGTTTTTT. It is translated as CASRLTGGNTGELFF.

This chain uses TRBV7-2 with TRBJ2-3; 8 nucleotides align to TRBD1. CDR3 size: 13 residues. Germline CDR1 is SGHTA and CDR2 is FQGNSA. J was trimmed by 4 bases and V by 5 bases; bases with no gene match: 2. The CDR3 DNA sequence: TGTGCCAGCAGCGGACAGGGTCCAGATACGCAGTATTTT. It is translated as CASSGQGPDTQYF.

The CDR3 sequence is CASSKGQGIVGEAFF. The CDR3 region has the DNA TGTGCCAGCAGCAAAGGACAGGGGATCGTCGGTGAAGCTTTCTTT. The chain couples TRBV14 to TRBJ1-1; 9 nucleotides line up with TRBD1. The germline gives CDR1 SGHDN, CDR2 FVKESK. This CDR3 has 15 amino acids. V was clipped by 5 bases and J by 7 bases; unmatched bases: 11.

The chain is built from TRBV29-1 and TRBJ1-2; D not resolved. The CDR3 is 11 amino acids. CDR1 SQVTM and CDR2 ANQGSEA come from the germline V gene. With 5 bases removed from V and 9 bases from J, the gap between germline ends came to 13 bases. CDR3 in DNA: TGCAGCGTTTGGGCGGGCCCCAGCTACACCTTC. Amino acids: CSVWAGPSYTF.

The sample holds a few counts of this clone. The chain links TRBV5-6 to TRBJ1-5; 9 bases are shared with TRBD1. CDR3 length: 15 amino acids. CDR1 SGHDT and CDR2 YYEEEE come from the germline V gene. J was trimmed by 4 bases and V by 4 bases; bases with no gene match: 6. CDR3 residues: CASSHGTGYNQPQHF. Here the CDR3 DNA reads TGTGCCAGCAGCCATGGGACAGGGTATAATCAGCCCCAGCATTTT.

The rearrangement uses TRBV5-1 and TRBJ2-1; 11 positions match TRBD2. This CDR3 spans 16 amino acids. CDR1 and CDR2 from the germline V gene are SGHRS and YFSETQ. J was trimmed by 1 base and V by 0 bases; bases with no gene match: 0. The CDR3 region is CASSLGLAGSYNEQFF. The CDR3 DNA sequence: TGCGCCAGCAGCTTGGGACTAGCGGGGTCCTACAATGAGCAGTTCTTC.

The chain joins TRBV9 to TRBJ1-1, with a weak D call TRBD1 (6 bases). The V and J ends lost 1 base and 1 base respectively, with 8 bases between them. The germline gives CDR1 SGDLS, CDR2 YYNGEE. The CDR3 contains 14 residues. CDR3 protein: CASSVTGSNTEAFF. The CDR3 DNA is TGTGCCAGCAGCGTAACAGGGTCGAACACTGAAGCTTTCTTT.

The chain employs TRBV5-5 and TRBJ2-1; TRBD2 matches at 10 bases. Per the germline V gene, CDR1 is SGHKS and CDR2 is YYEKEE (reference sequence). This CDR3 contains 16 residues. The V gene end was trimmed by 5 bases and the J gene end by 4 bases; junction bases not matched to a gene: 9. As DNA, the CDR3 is TGTGCCAGCAGTTCCGGCCAACTAGCGGGGTACAATGAGCAGTTCTTC. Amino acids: CASSSGQLAGYNEQFF.

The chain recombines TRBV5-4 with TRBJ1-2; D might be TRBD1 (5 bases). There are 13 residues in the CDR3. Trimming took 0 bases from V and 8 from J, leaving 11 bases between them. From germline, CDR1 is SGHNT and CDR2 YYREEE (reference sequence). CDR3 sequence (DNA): TGTGCCAGCAGCTTGGCCGGGACTCGAGGCTACACCTTC. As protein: CASSLAGTRGYTF. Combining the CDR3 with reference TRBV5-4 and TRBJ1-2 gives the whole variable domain ETGVTQSPTHLIKTRGQQVTLRCSSQSGHNTVSWYQQALGQGPQFIFQYYREEENGRGNFPPRFSGLQFPNYSSELNVNALELDDSALYLCASSLAGTRGYTFGSGTRLTVV.

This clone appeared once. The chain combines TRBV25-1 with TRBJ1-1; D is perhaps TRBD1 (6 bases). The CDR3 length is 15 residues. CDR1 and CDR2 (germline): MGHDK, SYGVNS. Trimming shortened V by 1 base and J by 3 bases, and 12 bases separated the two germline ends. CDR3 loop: CASSESGTRYTEAFF. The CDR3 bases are TGTGCCAGCAGTGAATCCGGGACAAGGTACACTGAAGCTTTCTTT. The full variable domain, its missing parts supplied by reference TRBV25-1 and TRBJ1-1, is EADIYQTPRYLVIGTGKKITLECSQTMGHDKMYWYQQDPGMELHLIHYSYGVNSTEKGDLSSESTVSRIRTEHFPLTLESARPSHTSQYLCASSESGTRYTEAFFGQGTRLTVV.

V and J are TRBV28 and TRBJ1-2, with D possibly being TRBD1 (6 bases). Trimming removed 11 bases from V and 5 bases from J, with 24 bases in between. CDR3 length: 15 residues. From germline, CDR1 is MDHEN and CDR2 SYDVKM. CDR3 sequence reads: CASRTVHLFLYGYTF. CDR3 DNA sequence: TGTGCCTCTCGGACAGTCCACCTTTTTCTTTATGGCTACACCTTC.

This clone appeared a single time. Here the CDR3 DNA reads TGCGCCAGCAGCCAGTCGGGGGGGCGGGGTGAGACCCAGTACTTC. Encoded protein: CASSQSGGRGETQYF. V usage is TRBV4-1 and J usage is TRBJ2-5; the match to TRBD2 covers 8 bases. Germline V gene lookup returns CDR1 MGHRA and CDR2 YSYEKL. The trim removed 3 bases at V and 5 bases at J, leaving 8 bases unmatched. This CDR3 has 15 residues.

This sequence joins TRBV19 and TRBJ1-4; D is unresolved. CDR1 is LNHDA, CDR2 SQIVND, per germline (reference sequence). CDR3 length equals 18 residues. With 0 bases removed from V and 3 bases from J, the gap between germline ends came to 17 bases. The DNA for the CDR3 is TGTGCCAGTAGTATAGATTCTAGGCCGGAGGCGGCTAATGAAAAACTGTTTTTT. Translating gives CASSIDSRPEAANEKLFF.

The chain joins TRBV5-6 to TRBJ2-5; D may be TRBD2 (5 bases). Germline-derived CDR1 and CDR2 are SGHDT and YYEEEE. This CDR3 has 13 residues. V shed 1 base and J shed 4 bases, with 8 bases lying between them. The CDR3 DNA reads TGTGCCAGCAGCTTGACTAGTCCAGAGACCCAGTACTTC. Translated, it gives CASSLTSPETQYF.

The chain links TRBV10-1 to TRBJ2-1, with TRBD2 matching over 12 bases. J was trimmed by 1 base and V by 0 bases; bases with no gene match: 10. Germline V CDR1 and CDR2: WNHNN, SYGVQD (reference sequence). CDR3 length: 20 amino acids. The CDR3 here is CASSESPLAGGYVSYNEQFF. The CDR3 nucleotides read TGCGCCAGCAGTGAGTCGCCCCTAGCGGGGGGGTACGTGTCCTACAATGAGCAGTTCTTC.

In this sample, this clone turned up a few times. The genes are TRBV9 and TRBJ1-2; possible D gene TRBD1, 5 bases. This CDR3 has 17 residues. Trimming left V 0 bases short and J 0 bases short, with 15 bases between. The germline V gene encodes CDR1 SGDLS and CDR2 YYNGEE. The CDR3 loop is CASSVEETGNSNYGYTF. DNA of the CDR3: TGTGCCAGCAGCGTAGAAGAAACAGGAAATTCTAACTATGGCTACACCTTC.

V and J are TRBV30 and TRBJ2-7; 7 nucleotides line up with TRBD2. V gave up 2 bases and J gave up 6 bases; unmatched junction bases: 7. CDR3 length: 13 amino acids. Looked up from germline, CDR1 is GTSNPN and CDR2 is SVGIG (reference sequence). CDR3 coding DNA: TGTGCCTGGAGTCTCCGGCGGGAGCGCGAGCAGTACTTC. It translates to CAWSLRREREQYF.

In DNA, the CDR3 is TGTGCCATCAGTGAAAGGCAGGGGGTTGGTCAGCCCCAGCATTTT. It translates to CAISERQGVGQPQHF. V is TRBV10-3 and J is TRBJ1-5; 7 nucleotides agree with TRBD1. The germline gives CDR1 ENHRY, CDR2 SYGVKD. CDR3 size: 15 residues. Unmatched junction bases numbered 8, after V lost 3 bases and J lost 6 bases.

The CDR3 bases are TGTGCCAGCAGCTTTTTGAGGAGCTTCTACAATGAGCAGTTCTTC. Translation gives CASSFLRSFYNEQFF. J is TRBJ2-1 and V is TRBV7-6; no clear D. Trimming cost V 3 bases and J 3 bases, with 12 bases left between them. The length of the CDR3 is 15 residues. The germline V gene encodes CDR1 SGHVS and CDR2 FNYEAQ.